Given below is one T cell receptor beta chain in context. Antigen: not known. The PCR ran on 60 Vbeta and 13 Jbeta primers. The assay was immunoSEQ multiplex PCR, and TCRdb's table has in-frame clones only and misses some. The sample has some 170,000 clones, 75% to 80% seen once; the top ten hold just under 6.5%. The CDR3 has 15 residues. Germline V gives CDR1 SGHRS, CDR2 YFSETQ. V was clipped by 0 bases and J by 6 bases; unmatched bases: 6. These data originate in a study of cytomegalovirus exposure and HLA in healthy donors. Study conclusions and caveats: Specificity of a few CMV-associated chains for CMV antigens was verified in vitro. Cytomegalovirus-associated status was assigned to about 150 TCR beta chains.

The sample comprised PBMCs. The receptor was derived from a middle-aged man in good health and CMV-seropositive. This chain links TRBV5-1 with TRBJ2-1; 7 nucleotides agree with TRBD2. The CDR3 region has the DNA TGCGCCAGCAGCTTGGTGGCTAGCGGTCCCAATGAGCAGTTCTTC. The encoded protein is CASSLVASGPNEQFF.